Listed below are T cell receptor beta chains from one sample, sequenced in a study of shared clonotypes between healthy human individuals. Produced via immunoSEQ multiplex PCR; TCRdb's table is partial and in-frame only. The table lists about 1.1 million clones, about 80% of them singletons. The sequencing sample was made of memory CD4+ T cells from PBMCs. The receptors were sampled from a young man in good health. Some clones in this sample may be carry-over from other donors' samples. CDR3s include the opening cysteine and the closing phenylalanine or tryptophan. A D gene is named only where the DNA matches it firmly. Some rows have no size entry. The others give once, few or many, or a class for an expanded clone.

v_call	clone_size	d_call	j_call	cdr3_nt	cdr3_aa
TRBV6-5	.	TRBD1	TRBJ1-1	TGTGCCAGCAGTGACAGGGGCGAATTT	CASSDRGEF
TRBV25-1	.	.	TRBJ1-1	TGTGCCAGCAGTACAGGGCGGTTACTGAGTGACACTGAAGCTTTCTTT	CASSTGRLLSDTEAFF
TRBV18	.	.	TRBJ2-7	TGTGCCAGCTCACCAGGGGGGGGCGGCTACGAGCAGTACTTC	CASSPGGGGYEQYF
TRBV10-3	.	TRBD1	TRBJ2-2	TGTGCCATCAGTGAAGGTACAGGGGGCACCGGGGAGCTGTTTTTT	CAISEGTGGTGELFF
TRBV18	once	TRBD1	TRBJ1-2	TGTGCCAGCTCACCACCGGGACAGAGACTTAACTATGGCTACACCTTC	CASSPPGQRLNYGYTF
TRBV19	once	.	TRBJ2-2	TGTGCCAGTACCCAGATGAACACCGGGGAGCTGTTTTTT	CASTQMNTGELFF
TRBV6-1	.	.	TRBJ2-1	TGTGCCAGCAGTGGGGGTAGCAGGGAGCAGTTCTTC	CASSGGSREQFF
TRBV5-1	few	.	TRBJ1-1	TGCGCCAGCAGCTTGCTAGGGGTGAACACTGAAGCTTTCTTT	CASSLLGVNTEAFF
TRBV2	.	.	TRBJ1-5	TGTGCCAGCAGGGCCGGGGGCAATCAGCCCCAGCATTTT	CASRAGGNQPQHF
TRBV18	.	.	TRBJ1-1	TGTGCCAGTGGGGGGGAGGGTTTCTTT	CASGGEGFF
TRBV27	.	.	TRBJ1-5	TGTGCCAGCAGGCCCCTCGACAGAGGCAATCAGCCCCAGCATTTT	CASRPLDRGNQPQHF
TRBV19	.	TRBD2	TRBJ2-4	TGTGCCAGTAGTATCTCCCTAGCGGGAATAACCAAAAACATTCAGTACTTC	CASSISLAGITKNIQYF
TRBV28	.	.	TRBJ2-7	TGTGCCAGCAGTTCTCAGGAGGTTGGCTGGGAGCAGTACTTC	CASSSQEVGWEQYF
TRBV11-3	.	TRBD2	TRBJ2-1	TGTGCCAGCAGCTTAGAGGGAAGCGGGGGGCTCTACAATGAGCAGTTCTTC	CASSLEGSGGLYNEQFF
TRBV7-6	.	TRBD2	TRBJ2-1	TGTGCCAGCAGCTTAGCCGAAGCGGGACGCTCCTACAATGAGCAGTTCTTC	CASSLAEAGRSYNEQFF
TRBV7-2	.	TRBD1	TRBJ2-5	TGTGCCAGCAGCTGGGACAGAAGACTTCAAGAGACCCAGTACTTC	CASSWDRRLQETQYF
TRBV7-2	.	.	TRBJ2-1	TGTGCCAGCAGCCCAGGGGCTACCTACAATGAGCAGTTCTTC	CASSPGATYNEQFF
TRBV18	.	.	TRBJ2-5	TGTGCCAGCTCACCAGGAGTACAAGAGACCCAGTACTTC	CASSPGVQETQYF
TRBV10-3	.	.	TRBJ2-7	TGTGCCATCAGTGGCTCGGGGAGCCGCAGCGAGCAGTACTTC	CAISGSGSRSEQYF
TRBV5-1	.	.	TRBJ2-2	TGCGCCAGCAGCTTGGCCGGGCAGAACTTCGGGGAGCTGTTTTTT	CASSLAGQNFGELFF
TRBV5-5	.	.	TRBJ2-7	TGTGCCAGCAGCTGGGCGGGGCTAGGAGAGCAGTACTTC	CASSWAGLGEQYF
TRBV5-4	.	TRBD2	TRBJ2-5	TGTGCCAGCAGCCGCGGGGGCGGGAGGGCCGAAGAGACCCAGTACTTC	CASSRGGGRAEETQYF
TRBV4-2	few	.	TRBJ2-7	TGTGCCACCAGTTCGAGCTCCTACGAGCAGTACTTC	CATSSSSYEQYF
TRBV18	.	.	TRBJ2-7	TGTGCCAGCTCACCCCGGGACAATGGGCAGGCGGAGCAGTACTTC	CASSPRDNGQAEQYF
TRBV11-2	.	.	TRBJ2-1	TGTGCCAGCAGCCCGCAAGGGGGCGGGGGTTGGTCCTACAATGAGCAGTTCTTC	CASSPQGGGGWSYNEQFF
TRBV5-1	once	TRBD2	TRBJ2-7	TGCGCCAGCAGCCTGGGAGGGATGGGGGACTACGAGAGGCAGTACTTC	CASSLGGMGDYERQYF
TRBV9	.	.	TRBJ1-1	TGTGCCAGCAGCGTAGTGATAGGGGGGGCGCAAGAAGCTTTCTTT	CASSVVIGGAQEAFF
TRBV7-9	.	.	TRBJ1-4	TGTGCCAGCAGCCCGGGGGGGATTGAAAAACTGTTTTTT	CASSPGGIEKLFF
TRBV29-1	.	.	TRBJ1-1	TGCAGCGTTGAAAGACAGGTGAACACTGAAGCTTTCTTT	CSVERQVNTEAFF
TRBV2	.	.	TRBJ1-4	TGTGCCAGCAGGCCATGGGCCGAAAAACTGTTTTTT	CASRPWAEKLFF
TRBV7-3	.	.	TRBJ2-7	TGTGCCAGCAGCTTAGAGGGGGTGGGACCCTACGAGCAGTACTTC	CASSLEGVGPYEQYF
TRBV4-1	once	TRBD1	TRBJ2-1	TGCGCCAGCAGCCAAGACCCAGGGGGCCACAATGAGCAGTTCTTC	CASSQDPGGHNEQFF
TRBV5-4	few	TRBD1	TRBJ2-2	TGTGCCAGCAGCTCAGGACAGGGGCAGACCGGGGAGCTGTTTTTT	CASSSGQGQTGELFF
TRBV7-8	few	TRBD2	TRBJ2-1	TGTGCCAGCAGCTCGGGACTACCGATAGGGAATGAGCAGTTCTTC	CASSSGLPIGNEQFF
TRBV4-1	.	TRBD1	TRBJ2-7	TGCGCCAGCAGCCGAGACACTTCCGGGACAGGGGCCTACGAGCAGTACTTC	CASSRDTSGTGAYEQYF
TRBV7-8	.	TRBD2	TRBJ2-3	TGTGCCAGCAGCTTAGGGTTGAAGGGACTAGTAAGGACAGATACGCAGTATTTT	CASSLGLKGLVRTDTQYF
TRBV11-2	.	.	TRBJ1-2	TGTGCCAGCAGCCCCCAAGGTAGATATGGCTACACCTTC	CASSPQGRYGYTF
TRBV28	.	.	TRBJ2-7	TGTGCCACTCGACGGGGGTTTCGTCCCTACGAGCAGTACTTC	CATRRGFRPYEQYF
TRBV2	.	.	TRBJ2-5	TGTGCCAGCAGTTCCGAAGAGACCCAGTACTTC	CASSSEETQYF
TRBV4-1	.	TRBD1	TRBJ1-2	TGCGCCAGCAGCCGGGGACAGGGCTATGGCTACACCTTC	CASSRGQGYGYTF
TRBV7-9	.	.	TRBJ1-5	TGTGCCAGCAGCCCCAGGGGCACGGAGGGTCAGCCCCAGCATTTT	CASSPRGTEGQPQHF